Detailed here is one TCR beta chain. This entry is derived from a study of type 1 and type 2 diabetes patients. PCR was run on genomic DNA. A primer set of 30 forward and 13 reverse primers amplified the CDR3. TCRdb analysed the multiplex PCR reads with MiXCR anew, one entry per CDR3 protein. Of around 300,000 distinct CDR3 sequences listed, approximately 50% are singletons. The CDR3 length is 15 residues. V dropped 4 bases and J dropped 4; count of bases not matched to a gene: 9. The germline V gene encodes CDR1 LGHDT and CDR2 YNNKEL (reference sequence). The chain is built from TRBV3-1 and TRBJ2-7, with 8 bases that match TRBD2. Sequenced sample: peripheral blood mononuclear cells (PBMCs). This clonotype was obtained from a man younger than 30 with type 2 diabetes. The CDR3 sequence: CASSLGPAGAYEQYF. The CDR3 DNA is TGTGCCAGCAGCCTTGGACCAGCGGGAGCATACGAGCAGTACTTC.